Shown below are 2 T cell receptor beta chains from a single sample sequenced in a study of naive and memory T cell subsets. The beta constant-region primer was an equimolar mix of two oligonucleotides covering TRBC1 and TRBC2. Ligated cDNA was amplified by four rounds of PCR with nested alpha and beta constant-region primers and SP2. MiXCR, run by TCRdb on the UMI-ligation and nested PCR reads, gives a single entry per CDR3 protein. The data show some 82,000 distinct CDR3 sequences, about 10% seen once. Material: naive CD8+ T cells from blood. The receptors derive from a human donor in good health.

The sample holds a few counts of this clonotype. The genes are TRBV11-2 and TRBJ2-1; D possibly corresponds to TRBD1 (6 bases). The V end was cut by 3 bases, the J end by 0 bases, with 15 bases between. The V gene's germline CDR1 is SGHAT and CDR2 FQNNGV. This CDR3 spans 17 amino acids. DNA of the CDR3: TGTGCCAGCAGCTTTTCTTCAGGGGAATTCTCCTACAATGAGCAGTTCTTC. This translates into CASSFSSGEFSYNEQFF.

This clonotype appeared many times. The junction departs from germline at one end; a sequencing error may be responsible. This rearrangement joins TRBV4-1 to TRBJ2-5; D unclear. This CDR3 contains 15 residues. The germline CDR1 and CDR2 sequences are MGHRA and YSYEKL. This CDR3 reads CASSQEAKTRETQYF. The CDR3 nucleotides are TGCGCCAGCAGTCAAGAAGCTAAAACACGAGAGACCCAGTACTTC.